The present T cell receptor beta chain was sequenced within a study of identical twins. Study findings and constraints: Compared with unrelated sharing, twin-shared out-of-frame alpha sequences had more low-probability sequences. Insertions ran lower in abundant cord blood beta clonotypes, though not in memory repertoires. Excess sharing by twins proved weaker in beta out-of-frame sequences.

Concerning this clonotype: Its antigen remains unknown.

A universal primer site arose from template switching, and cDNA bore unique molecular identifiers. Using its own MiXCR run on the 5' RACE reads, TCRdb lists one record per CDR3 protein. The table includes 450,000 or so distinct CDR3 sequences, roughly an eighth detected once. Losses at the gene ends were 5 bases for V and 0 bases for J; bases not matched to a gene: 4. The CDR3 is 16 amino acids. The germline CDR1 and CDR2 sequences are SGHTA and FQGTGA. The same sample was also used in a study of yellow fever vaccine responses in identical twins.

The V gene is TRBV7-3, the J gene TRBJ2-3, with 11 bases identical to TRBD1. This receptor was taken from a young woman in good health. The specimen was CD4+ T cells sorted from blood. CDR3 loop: CASSPGTGGSTDTQYF. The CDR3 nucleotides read TGTGCCAGCAGCCCTGGGACAGGGGGGAGCACAGATACGCAGTATTTT.